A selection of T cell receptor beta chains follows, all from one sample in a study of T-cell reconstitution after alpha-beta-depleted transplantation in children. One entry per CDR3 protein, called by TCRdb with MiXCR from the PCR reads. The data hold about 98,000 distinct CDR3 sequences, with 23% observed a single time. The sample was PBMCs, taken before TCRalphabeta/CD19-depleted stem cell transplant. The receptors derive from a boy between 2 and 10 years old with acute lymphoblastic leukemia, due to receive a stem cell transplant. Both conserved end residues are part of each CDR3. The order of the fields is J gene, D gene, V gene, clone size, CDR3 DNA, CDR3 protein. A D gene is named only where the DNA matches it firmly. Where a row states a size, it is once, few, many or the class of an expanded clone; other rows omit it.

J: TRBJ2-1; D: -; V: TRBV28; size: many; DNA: TGTGCCAGCAGTTCCCCTTTAGCGGAGGGCTCCTACAATGAGCAGTTCTTC; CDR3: CASSSPLAEGSYNEQFF
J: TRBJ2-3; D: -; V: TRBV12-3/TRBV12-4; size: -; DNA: TGTGCCAGCAGCCGACCTAGAGATACGCAGTATTTT; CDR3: CASSRPRDTQYF
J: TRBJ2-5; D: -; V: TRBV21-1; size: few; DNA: TGTGCCAGCAGCAAAGGGAGAGTGGGCCCCCAATGGGAGACCCAGTACTTC; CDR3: CASSKGRVGPQWETQYF
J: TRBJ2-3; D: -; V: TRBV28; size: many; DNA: TGTGCCAGCAGTTTTCGGCTACTCTATACGCAGTATTTT; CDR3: CASSFRLLYTQYF
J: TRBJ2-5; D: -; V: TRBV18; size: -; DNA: TGTGCCAGCTCACCAACTTTAATGTGGGAGACCCAGTACTTC; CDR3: CASSPTLMWETQYF
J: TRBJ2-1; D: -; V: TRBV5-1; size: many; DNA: TGCGCCAGCAGCTCGCCGGGACCCCCGTCCACCAAAGGAGCAGCGGGCAATGAGCAGTTCTTC; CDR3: CASSSPGPPSTKGAAGNEQFF
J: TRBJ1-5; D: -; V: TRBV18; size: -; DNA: TGTGCCAGCTCACCACGACAAATTAGCAATCAGCCCCAGCATTTT; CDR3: CASSPRQISNQPQHF
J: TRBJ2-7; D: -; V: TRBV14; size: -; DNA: TGTGCCAGCAGCCAAGAACGGGTGGCAGACCCCTACGAGCAGTACTTC; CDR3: CASSQERVADPYEQYF
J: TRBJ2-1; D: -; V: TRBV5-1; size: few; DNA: TGCGCCAGCATGGTTGGGGCCGGGCAAAATGAGCAGTTCTTC; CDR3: CASMVGAGQNEQFF
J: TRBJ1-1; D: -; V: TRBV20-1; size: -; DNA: TGCAGTGCTAGTCCCCCAGGGATGTACACTGAAGCTTTCTTT; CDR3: CSASPPGMYTEAFF
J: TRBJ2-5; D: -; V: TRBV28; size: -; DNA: TGTGCCAGCAGTTTTGAGCAGCCTTCGGGAGAGACCCAGTACTTC; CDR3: CASSFEQPSGETQYF
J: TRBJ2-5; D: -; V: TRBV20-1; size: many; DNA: TGCAGTGCTCCAGAGTGGGACCGGGATTATAGAGAGACCCAGTACTTC; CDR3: CSAPEWDRDYRETQYF
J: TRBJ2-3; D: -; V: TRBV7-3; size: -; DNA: TGTGCCAGCAGCTTTGTAGCACGGGATACGCAGTATTTT; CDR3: CASSFVARDTQYF
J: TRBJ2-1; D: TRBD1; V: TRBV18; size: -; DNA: TGTGCCAGCTCACCACCCGGGACAGGGTGGTTCTTC; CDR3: CASSPPGTGWFF
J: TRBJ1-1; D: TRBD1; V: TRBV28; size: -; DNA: TGTGCCAGCAGGGACAGGGTGAGGAACACTGAAGCTTTCTTT; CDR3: CASRDRVRNTEAFF
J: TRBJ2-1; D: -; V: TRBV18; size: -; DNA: TGTGCCAGCTCACTACAGAGTTACAATGAGCAGTTCTTC; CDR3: CASSLQSYNEQFF
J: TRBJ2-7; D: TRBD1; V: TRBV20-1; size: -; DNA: TGCAGTGCTAGGGAGACAGGGTCCAGCTCCTACGAGCAGTACTTC; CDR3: CSARETGSSSYEQYF
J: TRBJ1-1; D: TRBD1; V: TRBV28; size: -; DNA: TGTGCCAGCCAGACAGGGGGCGTAGGGAACACTGAAGCTTTCTTT; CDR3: CASQTGGVGNTEAFF
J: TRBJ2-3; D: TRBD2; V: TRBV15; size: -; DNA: TGTGCCACCAGTCCGGGGGAGGGGACAGATACGCAGTATTTT; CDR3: CATSPGEGTDTQYF
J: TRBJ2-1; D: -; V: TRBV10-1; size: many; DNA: TGCGCCGGGCGCCGAGCGGAGCCCCTCTACAATGAGCAGTTCTTC; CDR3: CAGRRAEPLYNEQFF
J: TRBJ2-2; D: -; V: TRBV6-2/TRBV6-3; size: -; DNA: TGTGCCAGCAGTTTACGGGGCGCGAACACCGGGGAGCTGTTTTTT; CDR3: CASSLRGANTGELFF
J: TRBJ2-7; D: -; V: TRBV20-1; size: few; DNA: TGCGCCTCCCGGGGCGGAGGCGACTCCTACGAGCAGTACTTC; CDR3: CASRGGGDSYEQYF
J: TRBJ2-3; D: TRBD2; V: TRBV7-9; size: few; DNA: TGTGCCAGCAGCTTTAGCGGGAACGCAGATACGCAGTATTTT; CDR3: CASSFSGNADTQYF
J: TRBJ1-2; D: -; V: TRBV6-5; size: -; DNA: TGTGCCGGAAGGGACGGCCTCCAAACGAGCTACACCTTC; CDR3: CAGRDGLQTSYTF
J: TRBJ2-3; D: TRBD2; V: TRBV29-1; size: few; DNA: TGCAGCGTTGATTCGGGGCTAGCGGGAGATACGCAGTATTTT; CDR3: CSVDSGLAGDTQYF
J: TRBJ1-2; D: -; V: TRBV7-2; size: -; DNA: TGTGCCAGCAGCTTAGCGCGTGGCCAGGAAGGCTACACCTTC; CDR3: CASSLARGQEGYTF
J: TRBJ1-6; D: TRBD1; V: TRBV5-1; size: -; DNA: TGCGCCAGCAGCTTAGGGGGACAGGGGAATTCACCCCTCCACTTT; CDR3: CASSLGGQGNSPLHF
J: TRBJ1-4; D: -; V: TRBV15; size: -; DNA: TGTGCCACCAGCCCACGATTAGGGGCAACTAATGAAAAACTGTTTTTT; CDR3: CATSPRLGATNEKLFF
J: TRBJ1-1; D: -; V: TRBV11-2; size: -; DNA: TGTGCCAGCAGCACGAACACTGAAGCTTTCTTT; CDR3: CASSTNTEAFF
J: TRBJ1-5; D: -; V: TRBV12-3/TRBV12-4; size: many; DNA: TGTGCCAGCAGTTTCGAGGGAATGAGCAATCAGCCCCAGCATTTT; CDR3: CASSFEGMSNQPQHF
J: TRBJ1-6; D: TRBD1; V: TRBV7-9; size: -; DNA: TGTGCCAGCGCAACAGGGGAGTCCTCCTATAATTCACCCCTCCACTTT; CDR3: CASATGESSYNSPLHF
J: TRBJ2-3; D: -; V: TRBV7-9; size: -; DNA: TGTGCCAGCAGGACTCTTATATCTAGCACAGATACGCAGTATTTT; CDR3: CASRTLISSTDTQYF
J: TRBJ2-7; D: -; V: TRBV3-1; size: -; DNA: TGTGCCAGCAGCCAAAAAAGGTACAGTTACTACGAGCAGTACTTC; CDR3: CASSQKRYSYYEQYF
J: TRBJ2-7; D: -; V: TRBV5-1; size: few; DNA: TGCGCCAGCAGCTTGGTTAGCGGAGGGAAAGGCGAGCAGTACTTC; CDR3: CASSLVSGGKGEQYF
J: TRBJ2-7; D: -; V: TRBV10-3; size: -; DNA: TGTGCCATCAGCGACAATCCGCACGGCTACGAGCAGTACTTC; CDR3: CAISDNPHGYEQYF
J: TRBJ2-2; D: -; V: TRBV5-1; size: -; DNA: TGCGCCAGCAGCTGGGCCCCTTCGCGAAGGGATTCCGGGGAGCTGTTTTTT; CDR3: CASSWAPSRRDSGELFF
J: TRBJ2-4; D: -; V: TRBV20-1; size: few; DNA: TGCAGTGCGAACGGGCTAGCCAAAAACATTCAGTACTTC; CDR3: CSANGLAKNIQYF
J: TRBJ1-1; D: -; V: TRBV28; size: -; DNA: TGTGCCAGCACCCAGATGGACACTGAAGCTTTCTTT; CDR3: CASTQMDTEAFF
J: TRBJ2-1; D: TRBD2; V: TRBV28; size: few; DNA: TGTGCCAGCAGTCCCCGCGGGAGGGCCAACAATGAGCAGTTCTTC; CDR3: CASSPRGRANNEQFF
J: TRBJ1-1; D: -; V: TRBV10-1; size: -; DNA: TGCGCCAGCAGTGACGGTTGGGGTACTGAAGCTTTCTTT; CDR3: CASSDGWGTEAFF
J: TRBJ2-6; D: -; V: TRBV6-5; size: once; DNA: TGTGCCAGCAGTTACTCTGGGGGTATGGCTGGGGCCAACGTCCTGACTTTC; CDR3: CASSYSGGMAGANVLTF
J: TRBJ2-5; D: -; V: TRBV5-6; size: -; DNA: TGTGCCAGCAGCTTCCCACTTGCGGAGGTGGGGGAGACCCAGTACTTC; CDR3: CASSFPLAEVGETQYF
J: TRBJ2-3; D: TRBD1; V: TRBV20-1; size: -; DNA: TGCAGTGCAGGGGACAGACGCACAGATACGCAGTATTTT; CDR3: CSAGDRRTDTQYF
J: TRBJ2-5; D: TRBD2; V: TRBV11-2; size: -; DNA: TGTGCCAGCTCCGGACTAGCGGGAGAGACCCAGTACTTC; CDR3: CASSGLAGETQYF
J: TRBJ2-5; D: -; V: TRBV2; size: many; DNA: TGTGCCAGCGCCCTGACGGACGGGCCGCGGGAGACCCAGTACTTC; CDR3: CASALTDGPRETQYF
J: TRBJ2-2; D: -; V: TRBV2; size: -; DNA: TGTGCCAGCAGTGAAACACAGGCGAACACCGGGGAGCTGTTTTTT; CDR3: CASSETQANTGELFF
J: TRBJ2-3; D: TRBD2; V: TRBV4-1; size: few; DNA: TGCGCCAGCAGCCAACGGGGAGGGGCCGGGACAGATACGCAGTATTTT; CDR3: CASSQRGGAGTDTQYF
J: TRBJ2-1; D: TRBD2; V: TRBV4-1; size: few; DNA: TGCGCCAGCAGCTTCACCTCCTCTAGCGGAGGGCCCCTTGATGAGCAGTTCTTC; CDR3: CASSFTSSSGGPLDEQFF
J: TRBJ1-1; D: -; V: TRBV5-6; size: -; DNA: TGTGCCAGCAGCCTCCCGAACACTGAAGCTTTCTTT; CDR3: CASSLPNTEAFF
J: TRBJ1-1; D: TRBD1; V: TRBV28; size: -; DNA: TGTGCCACCGAGACCAGGGGGACTGAAGCTTTCTTT; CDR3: CATETRGTEAFF
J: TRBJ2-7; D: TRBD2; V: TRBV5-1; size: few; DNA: TGCGCCAGCAGCTTGTTTGGACTAGCGTCCCAGAACGAGCAGTACTTC; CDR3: CASSLFGLASQNEQYF
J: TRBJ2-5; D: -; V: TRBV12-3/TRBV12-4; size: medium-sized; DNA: TGTGCCAGCAGTTTCCCACCTAAAGAGACCCAGTACTTC; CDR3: CASSFPPKETQYF
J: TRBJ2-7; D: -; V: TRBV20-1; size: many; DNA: TGCAGTGCTAGAGACGCCGACCTTAACTCCTACGAGCAGTACTTC; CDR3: CSARDADLNSYEQYF
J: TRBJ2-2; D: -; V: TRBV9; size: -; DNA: TGTGCCAGCAGCGTAGTGGGGGCGTCCGGGGAGCTGTTTTTT; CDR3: CASSVVGASGELFF
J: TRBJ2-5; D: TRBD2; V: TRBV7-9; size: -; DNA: TGTGCCTATCACATCCTAGCGGAAAAAGAGACCCAGTACTTC; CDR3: CAYHILAEKETQYF
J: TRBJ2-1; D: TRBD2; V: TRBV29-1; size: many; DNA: TGCAGCGTTGAGCGCGGGAGCTCCTACAATGAGCAGTTCTTC; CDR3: CSVERGSSYNEQFF
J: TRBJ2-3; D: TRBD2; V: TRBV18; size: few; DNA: TGTGCCAGCTCACCAGCTAGCGGACCAGCCAGCACAGATACGCAGTATTTT; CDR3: CASSPASGPASTDTQYF
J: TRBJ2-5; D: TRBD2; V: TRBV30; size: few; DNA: TGTGCCTGGAGTCCCTTAAGCGGGAGTGGCCAAGAGACCCAGTACTTC; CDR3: CAWSPLSGSGQETQYF
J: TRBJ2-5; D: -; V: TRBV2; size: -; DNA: TGTGCCAGCAGTGCCCTTCACGAGACCCAGTACTTC; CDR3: CASSALHETQYF